This TCR beta chain was captured by sequencing in a study of CD8 T cells in Susac syndrome. An input of about 0.5 to 1 ug of RNA was subjected to reverse transcription using random hexamers. Multiplex PCR with immunoSEQ amplified the TCR beta CDR3 across 54 Vbeta and 13 Jbeta. One entry per CDR3 protein results from TCRdb running MiXCR on the immunoSEQ multiplex PCR reads. The sample includes around 130,000 distinct CDR3 sequences, approximately 90% of them seen just once. The study sequenced TCR beta in blood CD8+ and CD4+ T cells. The multiple sclerosis controls were treatment-naive patients affected by stable or active relapsing-remitting disease. It was negative isolation that provided the CD8+ and CD4+ T cells, whereas TEMRA cells were enriched by FACS. This TCR was recovered from a human donor with multiple sclerosis. Sequenced sample: CD8+ T cells from PBMCs.

DNA for the CDR3: TGTGCCAGCAGCCAGGATGTCGGGGGTTGCTTCTTT. Protein sequence: CASSQDVGGCFF. The chain combines TRBV3-1 with TRBJ1-1; possible D gene TRBD1, 5 bases. The CDR3 contains 12 residues. Trimming removed 3 bases at V and 14 bases at J, with 16 bases between. Germline V lookup: CDR1 LGHDT, CDR2 YNNKEL (reference sequence).